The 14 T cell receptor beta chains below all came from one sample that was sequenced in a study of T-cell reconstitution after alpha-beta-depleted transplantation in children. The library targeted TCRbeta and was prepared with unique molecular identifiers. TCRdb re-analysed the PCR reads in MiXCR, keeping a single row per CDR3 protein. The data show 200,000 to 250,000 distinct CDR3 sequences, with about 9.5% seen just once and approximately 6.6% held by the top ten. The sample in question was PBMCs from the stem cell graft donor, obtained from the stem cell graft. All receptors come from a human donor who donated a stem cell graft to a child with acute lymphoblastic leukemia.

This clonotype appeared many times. CDR3 nucleotide sequence: TGTGCCAGCAGTTTAAACGGGGTCGGGACCCAGTACTTC. It is translated as CASSLNGVGTQYF. V gene TRBV27 combines with J gene TRBJ2-5, with D tentatively TRBD2 (5 bases). This CDR3 has 13 residues. Trimming took off 2 bases at V and 7 bases at J, with 11 bases between the two ends. Germline-derived CDR1 and CDR2 are MNHEY and SMNVEV (reference sequence).

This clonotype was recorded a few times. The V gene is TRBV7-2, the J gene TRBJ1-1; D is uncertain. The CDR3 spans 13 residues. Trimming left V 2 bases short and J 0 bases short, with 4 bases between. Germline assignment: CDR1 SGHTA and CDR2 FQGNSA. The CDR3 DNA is TGTGCCAGCAGCTTACACCTGAACACTGAAGCTTTCTTT. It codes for CASSLHLNTEAFF.

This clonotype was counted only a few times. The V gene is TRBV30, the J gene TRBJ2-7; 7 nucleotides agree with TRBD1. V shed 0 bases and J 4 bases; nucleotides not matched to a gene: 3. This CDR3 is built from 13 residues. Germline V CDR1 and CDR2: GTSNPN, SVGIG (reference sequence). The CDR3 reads CAWSVPQGYEQYF. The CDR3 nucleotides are TGTGCCTGGAGTGTACCACAGGGGTACGAGCAGTACTTC.

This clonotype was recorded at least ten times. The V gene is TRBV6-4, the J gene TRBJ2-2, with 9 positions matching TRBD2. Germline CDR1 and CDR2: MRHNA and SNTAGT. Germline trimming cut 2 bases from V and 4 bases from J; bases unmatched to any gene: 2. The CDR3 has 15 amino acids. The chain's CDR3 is CASSDGGGATGELFF. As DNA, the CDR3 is TGTGCCAGCAGTGACGGCGGGGGGGCCACCGGGGAGCTGTTTTTT.

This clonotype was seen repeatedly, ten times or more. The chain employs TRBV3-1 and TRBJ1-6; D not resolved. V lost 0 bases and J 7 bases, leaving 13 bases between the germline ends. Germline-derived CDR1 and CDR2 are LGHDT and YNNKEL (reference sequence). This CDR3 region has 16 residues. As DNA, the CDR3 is TGTGCCAGCAGCCAAGACGGAGCAAGGGAGAATTCACCCCTCCACTTT. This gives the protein CASSQDGARENSPLHF. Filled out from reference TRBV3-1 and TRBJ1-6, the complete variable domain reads DTAVSQTPKYLVTQMGNDKSIKCEQNLGHDTMYWYKQDSKKFLKIMFSYNNKELIINETVPNRFSPKSPDKAHLNLHINSLELGDSAVYFCASSQDGARENSPLHFGNGTRLTVT.

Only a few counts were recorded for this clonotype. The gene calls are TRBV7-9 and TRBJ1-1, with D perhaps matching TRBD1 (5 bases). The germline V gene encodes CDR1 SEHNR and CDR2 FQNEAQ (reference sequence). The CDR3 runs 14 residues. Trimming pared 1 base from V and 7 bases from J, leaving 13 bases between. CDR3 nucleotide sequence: TGTGCCAGCAGCTTAGTGGGGGGTACCGTTGAAGCTTTCTTT. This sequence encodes CASSLVGGTVEAFF.

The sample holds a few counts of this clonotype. The CDR3 nucleotides are TGTGCCAGCACCTACGTAGCGGGGGGGCCCTCCTACGAGCAGTACTTC. Translated, it gives CASTYVAGGPSYEQYF. The V call is TRBV12-3 or TRBV12-4, the J call TRBJ2-7; the match to TRBD2 covers 11 bases. CDR3 length equals 16 residues. J was trimmed by 0 bases and V by 7 bases; bases with no gene match: 8.

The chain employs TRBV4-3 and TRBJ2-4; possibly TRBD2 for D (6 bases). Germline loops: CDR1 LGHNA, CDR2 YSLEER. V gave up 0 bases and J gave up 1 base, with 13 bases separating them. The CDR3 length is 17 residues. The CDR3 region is CASSQDRAGTAKNIQYF. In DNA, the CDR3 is TGCGCCAGCAGCCAAGATCGCGCGGGGACCGCCAAAAACATTCAGTACTTC.

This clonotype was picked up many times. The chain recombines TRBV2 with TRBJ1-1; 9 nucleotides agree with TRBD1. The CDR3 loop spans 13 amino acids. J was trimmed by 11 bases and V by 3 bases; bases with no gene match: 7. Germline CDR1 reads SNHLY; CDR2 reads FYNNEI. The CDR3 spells CASSDNRGLGAFF. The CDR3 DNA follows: TGTGCCAGCAGTGATAACAGGGGGCTCGGTGCTTTCTTT.

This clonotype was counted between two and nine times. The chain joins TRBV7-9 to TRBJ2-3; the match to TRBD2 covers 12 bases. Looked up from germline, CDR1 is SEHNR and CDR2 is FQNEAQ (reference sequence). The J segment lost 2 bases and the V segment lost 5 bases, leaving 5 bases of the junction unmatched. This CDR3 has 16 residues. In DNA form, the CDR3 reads TGTGCCAGCAGCCCCGGGACTAGCGGGTTCACAGATACGCAGTATTTT. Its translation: CASSPGTSGFTDTQYF.

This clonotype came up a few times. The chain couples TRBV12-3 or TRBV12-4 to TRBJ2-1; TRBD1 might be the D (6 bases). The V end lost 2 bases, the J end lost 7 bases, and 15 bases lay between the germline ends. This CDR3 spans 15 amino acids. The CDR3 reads CASSLIKGGSNEQFF. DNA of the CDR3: TGTGCCAGCAGTTTAATTAAAGGGGGATCTAATGAGCAGTTCTTC.

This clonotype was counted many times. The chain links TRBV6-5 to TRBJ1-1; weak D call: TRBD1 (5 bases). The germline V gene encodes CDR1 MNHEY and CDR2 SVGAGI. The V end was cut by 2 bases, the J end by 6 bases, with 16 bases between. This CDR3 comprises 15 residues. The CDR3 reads CASSYATGGSAEAFF. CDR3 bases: TGTGCCAGCAGTTACGCCACAGGAGGGAGTGCTGAAGCTTTCTTT.

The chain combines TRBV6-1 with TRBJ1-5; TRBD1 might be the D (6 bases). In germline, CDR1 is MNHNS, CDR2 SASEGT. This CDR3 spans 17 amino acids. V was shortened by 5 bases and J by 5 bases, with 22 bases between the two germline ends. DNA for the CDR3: TGTGCCAGCAGTCTCCTGGGGGGGCCCCAGATAGATCAGCCCCAGCATTTT. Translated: CASSLLGGPQIDQPQHF.

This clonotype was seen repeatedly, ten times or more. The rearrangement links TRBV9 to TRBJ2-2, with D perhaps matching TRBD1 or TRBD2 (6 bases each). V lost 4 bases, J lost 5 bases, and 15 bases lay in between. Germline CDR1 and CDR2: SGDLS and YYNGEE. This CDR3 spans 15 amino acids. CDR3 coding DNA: TGTGCCAGCAGCCCGTCCCAGGGGACTACCGGGGAGCTGTTTTTT. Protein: CASSPSQGTTGELFF.